A single sample gave rise to the 10 T cell receptor beta chains below, sequenced in a study of long-term antiretroviral therapy in people with HIV. Runs used v3.0 of the immunoSEQ assay and were done at survey level. The protocol was immunoSEQ multiplex PCR, while the TCRdb copy is restricted to in-frame clones and leaves out a portion. The table has 24,000 or so clones, over 90% seen once. The sample was unsorted PBMCs, taken 7.6 years after starting antiretroviral therapy. Receptors were obtained from a woman aged 40-49 years with HIV.

The V call is TRBV4-1, the J call TRBJ1-2, with D possibly TRBD1 on 5 matching bases. The V and J ends lost 0 bases and 2 bases respectively, with 13 bases between them. Per germline, CDR1 MGHRA and CDR2 YSYEKL. This CDR3 region has 16 residues. As DNA, the CDR3 is TGCGCCAGCAGCCAAGAAGGCGGGGCTCTGAACTATGGCTACACCTTC. Translating gives CASSQEGGALNYGYTF.

The V call is TRBV19, the J call TRBJ1-5; 9 nucleotides match TRBD1. The CDR3 totals 13 residues. V was pared by 8 bases and J by 9 bases, with 8 bases of the junction left unmatched. Germline V gene lookup returns CDR1 LNHDA and CDR2 SQIVND (reference sequence). CDR3: CASAGQGKGPQHF. The CDR3 DNA reads TGTGCCAGTGCGGGACAGGGCAAGGGGCCCCAGCATTTT.

V gene TRBV5-6 combines with J gene TRBJ1-4; no definite D call. Germline CDR1 and CDR2: SGHDT and YYEEEE. CDR3 length: 15 residues. Deletions cut 4 bases from V and 0 bases from J, with 10 bases between. CDR3 bases: TGTGCCAGCAGCGGCACGGTGCCAACTAATGAAAAACTGTTTTTT. Amino acid sequence: CASSGTVPTNEKLFF.

Comment on this clone: It is unclear where the CDR3 begins or ends on the DNA, so no DNA is shown, and the CDR3 is as TCRdb lists it. The V gene is TRBV21-1, the J gene TRBJ1-1. TRBV21-1 is assigned pseudogene status. The length of the CDR3 is 19 amino acids, counting both ends. CDR3 amino acids: CASSKVAGGSPRQRTEAFF.

The chain is built from TRBV11-2 and TRBJ1-5; 8 bases map to TRBD1. The CDR3 is 13 residues long. J lost 7 bases, V lost 3 bases, and 2 bases had no gene match. Germline V gene data show CDR1 as SGHAT and CDR2 as FQNNGV. CDR3 amino acids: CASSLTGVQPQHF. The CDR3 bases are TGTGCCAGCAGCTTGACAGGGGTCCAGCCCCAGCATTTT.

This chain uses TRBV4-3 with TRBJ1-3, with D unresolved. CDR1 LGHNA and CDR2 YSLEER come from the germline V gene. V lost 0 bases and J 4 bases, leaving 16 bases between the germline ends. This CDR3 region has 17 residues. CDR3 coding DNA: TGCGCCAGCAGCCAAGATGATGTGCGGGTGGCGGGAAACACCATATATTTT. It yields the protein CASSQDDVRVAGNTIYF.

CDR3 nucleotide sequence: TGTGCCAGCAGCTTAGGCGGAGGGAACCAAGAGACCCAGTACTTC. It yields the protein CASSLGGGNQETQYF. This chain uses TRBV7-7 with TRBJ2-5; perhaps TRBD2 as D (6 bases). Trimming took 1 base from V and 0 from J, leaving 9 bases between them. The CDR3 loop spans 15 amino acids. Germline CDR1 and CDR2: SSHAT and FNYEAQ (reference sequence).

The chain uses TRBV2 and TRBJ1-1; 7 positions match TRBD1. CDR1 is SNHLY, CDR2 FYNNEI, per germline. The V gene end was trimmed by 6 bases and the J gene end by 1 base; junction bases not matched to a gene: 8. This CDR3 is 15 amino acids long. CDR3 residues: CASSQRQGANTEAFF. In nucleotides, the CDR3 is TGTGCCAGCAGCCAGCGACAGGGAGCGAACACTGAAGCTTTCTTT.

The J gene is TRBJ1-1, the V gene TRBV7-3; D is ambiguous. Germline assignment: CDR1 SGHTA and CDR2 FQGTGA. The CDR3 length is 8 residues. V was shortened by 8 bases and J by 10 bases, with 5 bases between the two germline ends. This CDR3 is CASGRAFF. CDR3 DNA sequence: TGTGCCAGCGGTCGAGCTTTCTTT.

V usage is TRBV5-6 and J usage is TRBJ1-3; D is undetermined. The CDR3 loop spans 16 amino acids. The V gene's germline CDR1 is SGHDT and CDR2 YYEEEE. Trimming shortened V by 2 bases and J by 3 bases, and 15 bases separated the two germline ends. CDR3 protein: CASSFGRDSLGNTIYF. The DNA for the CDR3 is TGTGCCAGCAGCTTTGGTCGAGATTCCCTTGGAAACACCATATATTTT.